The rows below give T cell receptor beta chains drawn from one sample of a study of blood T cell repertoires in COVID-19. Some clones are missing from TCRdb's copy, which holds only in-frame ones; the method was immunoSEQ multiplex PCR. The sample lists some 240,000 clones, about 84% occurring once. Sequencing was performed on peripheral blood. The receptor set was obtained from a human donor in a cohort sampled during active COVID-19. The CDR3 runs from the conserved cysteine through the conserved F or W. A D gene is named only where the DNA matches it firmly. Not all rows give a size; the values are once, few, many and, for expanded clones, a class.

>TRBV9|-|-|TRBJ1-4
TGTGCCAGCAGCGTAGGTCTGACAGCCTCTAATGAAAAACTGTTTTTT
CASSVGLTASNEKLFF
>TRBV6-5|-|TRBD1|TRBJ1-1
TGTGCCAGCAGGGGACAGGGGCTTAACACTGAAGCTTTCTTT
CASRGQGLNTEAFF
>TRBV19|-|-|TRBJ2-2
TGTGCCAGTACTTCGACAGGCTTCACCGGGGAGCTGTTTTTT
CASTSTGFTGELFF
>TRBV5-6|-|TRBD1|TRBJ2-7
TGTGCCAGCAGCTACTTACCGGGACAGGGGCGCTACGAGCAGTACTTC
CASSYLPGQGRYEQYF
>TRBV29-1|-|-|TRBJ1-2
TGCAGCGTCGGGGGGGGATCTAACTATGGCTACACCTTC
CSVGGGSNYGYTF
>TRBV3-1/TRBV3-2|-|TRBD2|TRBJ2-1
TGTGCCAGCAGCCGGACTAGCGGATATACCTACAATGAGCAGTTCTTC
CASSRTSGYTYNEQFF
>TRBV11-2|few|-|TRBJ2-7
TGTGCCAGCAGCTTACGACAGGACTCCTACGAGCAGTACTTC
CASSLRQDSYEQYF
>TRBV5-6|-|TRBD1|TRBJ1-5
TGTGCCAGCAGCTCAAGCTGGACAGGGGTCCGCAATCAGCCCCAGCATTTT
CASSSSWTGVRNQPQHF
>TRBV3-1/TRBV3-2|-|TRBD1|TRBJ1-6
TGTGCCAGCAGCAAGCCGACAGGGATGAATTCACCCCTCCACTTT
CASSKPTGMNSPLHF
>TRBV13|-|-|TRBJ2-2
TGTGCCAGCAGCTTTTCTCCGGCCGGGGAGCTGTTTTTT
CASSFSPAGELFF
>TRBV5-1|few|-|TRBJ2-1
TGCGCCAGCAGCCGCCGACAGCTGAGCAATGAGCAGTTCTTC
CASSRRQLSNEQFF
>TRBV2|many|-|TRBJ1-4
TGTGCCAGCAGTGTCAGGGCAGGAGAAAAACTGTTTTTT
CASSVRAGEKLFF
>TRBV6-5|-|-|TRBJ1-2
TGTGCCACATCCACACCCGGGGGGGCGCTTGGCTACACCTTC
CATSTPGGALGYTF
>TRBV11-1|-|TRBD1|TRBJ1-6
TGTGCCAGCAAACCCGGAAGACAGGGGGGATCACCCCTCCACTTT
CASKPGRQGGSPLHF
>TRBV27|-|-|TRBJ1-5
TGTGCCAGCAGTTATCCGAGACAGCCTCTTAATCAGCCCCAGCATTTT
CASSYPRQPLNQPQHF
>TRBV2|-|-|TRBJ1-2
TGTGCCAGCAGTGAAGGCGGGAATTACTATGGCTACACCTTC
CASSEGGNYYGYTF
>TRBV5-1|once|-|TRBJ2-3
TGCGCCAGCAGCTCGGGACAACGCACAGATACGCAGTATTTT
CASSSGQRTDTQYF
>TRBV15|-|TRBD2|TRBJ2-1
TGTGCCACCAGCAGCCGGTCGGGGGGTACCCTCTACCGTGCCTACAATGAGCAGTTCTTC
CATSSRSGGTLYRAYNEQFF
>TRBV28|-|TRBD2|TRBJ2-1
TGTGCCAGCGAACGGGAAGGGCTAGCGGGAGGGTACAATGAGCAGTTCTTC
CASEREGLAGGYNEQFF
>TRBV9|-|TRBD2|TRBJ2-1
TGTGCCAGCAGCGGGCTAGCGGGAGTTCTCAATGAGCAGTTCTTC
CASSGLAGVLNEQFF
>TRBV10-3|-|-|TRBJ1-2
TGTGCCATCAGTGAGTCTGCAGGGGCATACGGCTACACCTTC
CAISESAGAYGYTF
>TRBV4-2|-|TRBD1|TRBJ2-1
TGTGCCAGCAGCCAAGATAGTGGGACAGGGGGACAGGAGCAGTTCTTC
CASSQDSGTGGQEQFF
>TRBV18|-|-|TRBJ1-1
TGTGCCAGCTCACCAGGGGCGATCGGGGAAGCTTTCTTT
CASSPGAIGEAFF
>TRBV5-1|-|TRBD2|TRBJ2-5
TGCGCCAGCAGCCCCTGGGGGGGGGAGGAGACCCAGTACTTC
CASSPWGGEETQYF
>TRBV11-2|-|-|TRBJ2-7
TGTGCCAGCAGCTTAGGACACCTCTACGAGCAGTACTTC
CASSLGHLYEQYF
>TRBV27|-|-|TRBJ1-5
TGTGCCAGCAGTTTATTTGCCAGTAGCAATCAGCCCCAGCATTTT
CASSLFASSNQPQHF
>TRBV11-2|-|TRBD2|TRBJ2-5
TGTGCCAGCAGCAGAACTAGCGGTACACAGACCCAGTACTTC
CASSRTSGTQTQYF
>TRBV19|-|TRBD1|TRBJ1-4
TGTGCCAGTAGTATAATAGGACAGGGGGGCGAAAAACTGTTTTTT
CASSIIGQGGEKLFF
>TRBV27|once|-|TRBJ1-2
TGTGCCAGCAGTTCCCCGGGGGACTATGGCTACACCTTC
CASSSPGDYGYTF